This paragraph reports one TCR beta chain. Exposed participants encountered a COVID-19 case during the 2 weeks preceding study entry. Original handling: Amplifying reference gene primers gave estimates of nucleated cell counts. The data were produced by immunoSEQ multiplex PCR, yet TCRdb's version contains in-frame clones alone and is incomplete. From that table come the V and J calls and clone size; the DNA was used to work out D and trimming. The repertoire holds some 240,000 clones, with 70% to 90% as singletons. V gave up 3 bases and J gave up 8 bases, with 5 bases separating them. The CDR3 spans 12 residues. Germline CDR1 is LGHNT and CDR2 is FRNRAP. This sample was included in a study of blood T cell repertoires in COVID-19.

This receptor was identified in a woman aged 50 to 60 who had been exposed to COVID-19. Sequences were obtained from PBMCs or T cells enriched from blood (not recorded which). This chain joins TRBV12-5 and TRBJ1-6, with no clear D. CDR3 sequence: CASGFEYSPLHF. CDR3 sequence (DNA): TGTGCTAGTGGTTTTGAGTATTCACCCCTCCACTTT.